This T cell receptor beta chain stems from a study of immune evolution from preneoplasia to lung adenocarcinoma. The CDR3 has 12 residues. Germline CDR1 is WSHSY and CDR2 is SAAADI. Trimming removed 4 bases from V and 11 bases from J, with 13 bases in between. Two lung cancer pathologists independently confirmed each histologic diagnosis. Generated by immunoSEQ multiplex PCR, the TCRdb table keeps only in-frame clones and is missing some. The data contain more than 4,500 clones, 80% to 90% of them singletons. Study-wide results and limits: Top clone frequencies peaked in normal lung, apparently declining through invasive adenocarcinoma.

As concerns this clone: As yet, its antigen is unknown.

The rearrangement uses TRBV10-2 and TRBJ2-3; possible D gene TRBD2, 5 bases. This TCR was recovered from a person aged 65 to 85 with lung adenocarcinoma. The sequenced material came from FFPE atypical adenomatous hyperplasia tissue from the lung. Subset meaning: atypical adenomatous hyperplasia (AAH), lung preneoplasia. The CDR3 sequence: CASSVAREQQYF. CDR3 nucleotide sequence: TGCGCCAGCAGTGTGGCCCGGGAACAGCAGTATTTT.